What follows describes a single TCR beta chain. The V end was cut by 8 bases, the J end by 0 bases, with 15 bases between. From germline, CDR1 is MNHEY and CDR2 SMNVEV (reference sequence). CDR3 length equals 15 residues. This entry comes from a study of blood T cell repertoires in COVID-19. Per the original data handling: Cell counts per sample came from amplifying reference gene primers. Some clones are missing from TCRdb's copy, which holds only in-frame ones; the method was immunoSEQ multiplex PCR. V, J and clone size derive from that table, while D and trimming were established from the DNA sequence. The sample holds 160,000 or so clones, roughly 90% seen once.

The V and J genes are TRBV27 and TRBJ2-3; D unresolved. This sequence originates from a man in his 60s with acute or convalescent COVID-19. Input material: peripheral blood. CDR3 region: CASRMSRRSTDTQYF. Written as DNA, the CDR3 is TGTGCCAGCCGCATGAGCCGCCGAAGCACAGATACGCAGTATTTT.